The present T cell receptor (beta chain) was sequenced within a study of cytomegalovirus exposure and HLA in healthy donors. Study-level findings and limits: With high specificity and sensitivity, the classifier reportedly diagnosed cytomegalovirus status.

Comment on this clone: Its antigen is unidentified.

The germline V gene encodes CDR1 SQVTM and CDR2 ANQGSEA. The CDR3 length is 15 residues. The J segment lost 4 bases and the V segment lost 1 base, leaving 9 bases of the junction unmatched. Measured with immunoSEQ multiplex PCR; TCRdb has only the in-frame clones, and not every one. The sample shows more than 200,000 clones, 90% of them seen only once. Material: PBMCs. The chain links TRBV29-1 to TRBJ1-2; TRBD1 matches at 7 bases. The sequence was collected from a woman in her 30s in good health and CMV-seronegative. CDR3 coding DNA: TGCAGCGTTGAAGCATCGACAGGGAGAGGCTATGGCTACACCTTC. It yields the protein CSVEASTGRGYGYTF.